The 11 T cell receptor beta chains presented below share a single source sample, sequenced in a study of blood T cell repertoires in COVID-19. Assay used: immunoSEQ multiplex PCR; TCRdb lists only in-frame clones, some missing. This table holds approximately 200,000 clones, roughly 88% found once. The specimen was PBMCs or T cells enriched from blood (not recorded which). These receptor sequences come from a woman younger than 45 who had recovered from COVID-19.

This chain links TRBV3-1 (or the pseudogene TRBV3-2) with TRBJ2-7, with 7 bases matching TRBD2. CDR1 LGHDT and CDR2 YNNKEL come from the germline V gene (reference sequence). CDR3 length equals 19 residues. V dropped 3 bases and J dropped 2; count of bases not matched to a gene: 19. The CDR3 spells CASSHAGGRGREKTYEQYF. The CDR3 nucleotides read TGTGCCAGCAGCCACGCCGGCGGTAGAGGGCGGGAGAAGACCTACGAGCAGTACTTC.

The V gene is TRBV7-8, the J gene TRBJ2-7; 13 nucleotides line up with TRBD2. V trimming: 7 bases; J trimming: 4 bases; junction bases outside the gene matches: 7. The germline gives CDR1 SGHVS, CDR2 FQNEAQ. The CDR3 consists of 15 residues. The chain's CDR3 is CASTSRTSGSYEQYF. CDR3 nucleotides: TGTGCCAGCACCTCTAGGACTAGCGGGAGTTACGAGCAGTACTTC.

The chain uses TRBV5-5 and TRBJ2-5; 7 nucleotides line up with TRBD2. V lost 4 bases, J lost 1 base, and 10 bases stayed unmatched. Germline V gene sequence: CDR1 SGHKS, CDR2 YYEKEE (reference sequence). The length of the CDR3 is 16 residues. The CDR3 region is CASSPPIGGIQETQYF. CDR3 DNA: TGTGCCAGCAGCCCCCCCATCGGGGGGATCCAAGAGACCCAGTACTTC.

This clone has more than one count but fewer than ten. The rearrangement links TRBV7-2 to TRBJ1-1; 8 bases are a match to TRBD1. Looked up from germline, CDR1 is SGHTA and CDR2 is FQGNSA. Germline trimming cut 6 bases from V and 4 bases from J; bases unmatched to any gene: 7. The CDR3 length is 14 residues. In nucleotides, the CDR3 is TGTGCCAGCAGGGAACAGGGGGGTGGCACTGAAGCTTTCTTT. Its protein is CASREQGGGTEAFF.

The rearrangement links TRBV3-1 (or the pseudogene TRBV3-2) to TRBJ1-5; 7 nucleotides line up with TRBD1. CDR1 LGHDT and CDR2 YNNKEL come from the germline V gene (reference sequence). CDR3 length equals 16 residues. The ends lost 3 bases at V and 5 bases at J; junction bases unmatched: 10. CDR3 loop: CASSQTGRGLDQPQHF. The CDR3 DNA sequence: TGTGCCAGCAGCCAGACAGGGAGAGGGTTAGATCAGCCCCAGCATTTT.

This clone was found once. This chain joins TRBV6-5 and TRBJ2-7, with D perhaps matching TRBD1 (6 bases). Germline CDR1 reads MNHEY; CDR2 reads SVGAGI. With 8 bases removed from V and 1 base from J, the gap between germline ends came to 12 bases. This CDR3 contains 13 residues. This CDR3 is CASDRSRSYEQYF. The CDR3, as DNA: TGTGCCAGCGACAGGTCTCGGTCCTACGAGCAGTACTTC.

The chain links TRBV27 to TRBJ2-7; tentatively, D is TRBD1 (6 bases). Germline V gene sequence: CDR1 MNHEY, CDR2 SMNVEV (reference sequence). This CDR3 is built from 13 residues. With 8 bases removed from V and 0 bases from J, the gap between germline ends came to 11 bases. CDR3 nucleotides: TGTGCCAGCTCCTCAGGGGACTCCTACGAGCAGTACTTC. Translation gives CASSSGDSYEQYF.

This clone was seen just once. The rearrangement joins TRBV10-2 to TRBJ2-2; D possibly corresponds to TRBD1 (5 bases). Germline CDR1 is WSHSY and CDR2 is SAAADI. This CDR3 region has 14 residues. V shed 6 bases and J shed 5 bases, with 13 bases lying between them. DNA for the CDR3: TGCGCCAGCAGGCCCGACCAGGGAACCGGGGAGCTGTTTTTT. Its translation is CASRPDQGTGELFF.

A note on this clone: Other DNA sequences in the sample encode the same CDR3. The chain is built from TRBV5-1 and TRBJ2-3; D call uncertain. Trimming stripped 2 bases from V and 0 bases from J, with 7 bases between. The CDR3 has 14 residues. Germline lookup yields CDR1 SGHRS and CDR2 YFSETQ. The CDR3 region is CASSLGGSTDTQYF. CDR3 DNA sequence: TGCGCCAGCAGCTTAGGCGGTAGCACAGATACGCAGTATTTT.

The genes are TRBV2 and TRBJ2-7, with 11 bases matching TRBD1. CDR3 length equals 14 residues. Germline CDR1 SNHLY, CDR2 FYNNEI. With V trimmed by 5 bases and J by 4 bases, 4 bases remained unmatched. Here the CDR3 reads CASSYGQGAYEQYF. DNA for the CDR3: TGTGCCAGCAGTTATGGACAGGGGGCGTACGAGCAGTACTTC.

The chain combines TRBV4-1 with TRBJ1-1; TRBD1 might be the D (6 bases). This CDR3 comprises 14 residues. The germline gives CDR1 MGHRA, CDR2 YSYEKL. The V and J ends lost 1 base and 8 bases respectively, with 14 bases between them. CDR3 sequence reads: CASSQVGAGEEAFF. CDR3 sequence (DNA): TGCGCCAGCAGCCAAGTAGGGGCAGGGGAAGAAGCTTTCTTT.